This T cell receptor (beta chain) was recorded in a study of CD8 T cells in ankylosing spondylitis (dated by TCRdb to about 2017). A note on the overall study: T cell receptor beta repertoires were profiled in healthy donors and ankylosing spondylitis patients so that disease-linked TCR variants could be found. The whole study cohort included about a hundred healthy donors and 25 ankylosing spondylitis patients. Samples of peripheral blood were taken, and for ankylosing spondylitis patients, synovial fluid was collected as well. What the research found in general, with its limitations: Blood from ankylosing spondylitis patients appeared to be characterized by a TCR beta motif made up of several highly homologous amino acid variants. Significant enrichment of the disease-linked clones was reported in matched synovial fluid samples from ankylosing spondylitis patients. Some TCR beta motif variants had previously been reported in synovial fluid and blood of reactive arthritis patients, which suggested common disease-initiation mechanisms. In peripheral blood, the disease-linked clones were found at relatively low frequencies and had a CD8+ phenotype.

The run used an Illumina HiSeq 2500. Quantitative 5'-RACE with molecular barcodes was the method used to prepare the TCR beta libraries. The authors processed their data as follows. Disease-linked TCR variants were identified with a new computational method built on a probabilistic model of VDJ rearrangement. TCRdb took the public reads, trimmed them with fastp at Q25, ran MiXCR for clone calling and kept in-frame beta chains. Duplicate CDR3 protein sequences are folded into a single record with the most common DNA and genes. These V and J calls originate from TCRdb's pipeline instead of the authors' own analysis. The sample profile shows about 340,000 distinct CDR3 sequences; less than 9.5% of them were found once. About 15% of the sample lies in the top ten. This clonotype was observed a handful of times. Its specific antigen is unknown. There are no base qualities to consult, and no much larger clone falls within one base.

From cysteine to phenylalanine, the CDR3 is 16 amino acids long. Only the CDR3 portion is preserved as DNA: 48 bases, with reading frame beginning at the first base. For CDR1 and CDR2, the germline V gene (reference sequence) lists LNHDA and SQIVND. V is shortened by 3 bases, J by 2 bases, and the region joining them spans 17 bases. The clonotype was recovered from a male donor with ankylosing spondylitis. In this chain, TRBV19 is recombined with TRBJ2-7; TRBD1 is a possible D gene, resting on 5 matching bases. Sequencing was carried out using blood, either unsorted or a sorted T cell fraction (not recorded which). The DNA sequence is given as TGTGCCAGTAGTATCCCATTACAAACAGGAACCTACGAGCAGTACTTC. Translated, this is CASSIPLQTGTYEQYF. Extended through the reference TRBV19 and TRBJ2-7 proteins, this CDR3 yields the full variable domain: DGGITQSPKYLFRKEGQNVTLSCEQNLNHDAMYWYRQDPGQGLRLIYYSQIVNDFQKGDIAEGYSVSREKKESFPLTVTSAQKNPTAFYLCASSIPLQTGTYEQYFGPGTRLTVT.